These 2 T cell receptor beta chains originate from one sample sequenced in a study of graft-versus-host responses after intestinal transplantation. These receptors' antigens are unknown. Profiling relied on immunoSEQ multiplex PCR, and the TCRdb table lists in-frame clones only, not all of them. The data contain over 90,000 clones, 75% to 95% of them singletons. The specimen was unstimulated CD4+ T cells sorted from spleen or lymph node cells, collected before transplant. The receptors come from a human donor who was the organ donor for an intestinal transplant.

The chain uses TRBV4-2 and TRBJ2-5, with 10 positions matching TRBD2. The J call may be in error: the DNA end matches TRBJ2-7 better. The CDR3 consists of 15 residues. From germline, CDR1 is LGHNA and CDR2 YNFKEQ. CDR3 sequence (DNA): TGTGCCAGCAGCCAAAGCGGGGGGGATTCCTACGAGCAGTACTTC. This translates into CASSQSGGDSYEQYF.

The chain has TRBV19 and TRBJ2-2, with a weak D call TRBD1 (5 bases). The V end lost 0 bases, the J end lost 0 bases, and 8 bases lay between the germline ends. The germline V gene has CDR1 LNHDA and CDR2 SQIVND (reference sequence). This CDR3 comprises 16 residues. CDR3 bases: TGTGCCAGTAGTATAGAGGGGCCCCCGAACACCGGGGAGCTGTTTTTT. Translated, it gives CASSIEGPPNTGELFF.